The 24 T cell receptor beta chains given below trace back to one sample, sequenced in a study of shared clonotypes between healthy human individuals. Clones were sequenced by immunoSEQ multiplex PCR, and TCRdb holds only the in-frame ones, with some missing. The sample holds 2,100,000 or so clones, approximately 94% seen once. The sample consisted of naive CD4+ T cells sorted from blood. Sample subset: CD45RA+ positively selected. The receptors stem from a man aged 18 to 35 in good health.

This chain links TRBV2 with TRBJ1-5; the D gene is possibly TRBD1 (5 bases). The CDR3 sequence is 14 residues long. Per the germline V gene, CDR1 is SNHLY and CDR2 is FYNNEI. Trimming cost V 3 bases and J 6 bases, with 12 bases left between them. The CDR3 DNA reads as TGTGCCAGCAGTGACAGGGCTATCGGTCAGCCCCAGCATTTT. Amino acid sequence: CASSDRAIGQPQHF.

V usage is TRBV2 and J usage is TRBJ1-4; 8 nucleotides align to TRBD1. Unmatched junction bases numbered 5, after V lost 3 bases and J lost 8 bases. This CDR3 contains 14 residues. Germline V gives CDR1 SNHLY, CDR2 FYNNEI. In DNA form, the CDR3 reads TGTGCCAGCAGTGATCCCAGGGGGCGCGAAAAACTGTTTTTT. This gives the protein CASSDPRGREKLFF.

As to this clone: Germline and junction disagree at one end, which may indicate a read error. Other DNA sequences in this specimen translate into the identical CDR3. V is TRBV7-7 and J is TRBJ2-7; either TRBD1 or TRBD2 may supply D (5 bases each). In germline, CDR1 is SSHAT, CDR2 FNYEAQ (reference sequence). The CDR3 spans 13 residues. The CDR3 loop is CASSPGLAGEQYF. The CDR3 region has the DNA TGTGCTAGCAGCCCGGGGCTAGCCGGTGAGCAGTACTTC.

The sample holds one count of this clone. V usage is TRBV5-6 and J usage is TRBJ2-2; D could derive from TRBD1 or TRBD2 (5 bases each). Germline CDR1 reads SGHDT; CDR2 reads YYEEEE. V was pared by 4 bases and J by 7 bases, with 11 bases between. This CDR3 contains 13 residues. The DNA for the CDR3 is TGTGCCAGCAGCGGGACCTCGAGCGGGGAGCTGTTTTTT. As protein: CASSGTSSGELFF.

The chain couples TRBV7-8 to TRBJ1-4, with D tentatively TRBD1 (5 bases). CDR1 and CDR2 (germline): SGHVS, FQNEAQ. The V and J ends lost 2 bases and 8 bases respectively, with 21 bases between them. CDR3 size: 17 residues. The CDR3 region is CASSLMRDSQKGEKLFF. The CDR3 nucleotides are TGTGCCAGCAGCTTAATGAGGGATAGTCAGAAGGGGGAAAAACTGTTTTTT.

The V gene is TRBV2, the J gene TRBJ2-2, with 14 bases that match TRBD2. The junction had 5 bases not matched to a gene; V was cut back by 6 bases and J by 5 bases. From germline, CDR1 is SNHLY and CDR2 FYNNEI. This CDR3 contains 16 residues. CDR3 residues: CASSLGLAGGTGELFF. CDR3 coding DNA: TGTGCCAGCAGCCTCGGACTAGCGGGAGGTACCGGGGAGCTGTTTTTT.

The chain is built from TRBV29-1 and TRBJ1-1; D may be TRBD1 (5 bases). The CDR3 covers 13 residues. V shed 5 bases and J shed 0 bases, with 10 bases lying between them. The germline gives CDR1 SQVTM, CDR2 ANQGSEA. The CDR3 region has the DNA TGCAGCGTTTCGGGACTTCTGAACACTGAAGCTTTCTTT. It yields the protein CSVSGLLNTEAFF.

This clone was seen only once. Here the CDR3 DNA reads TGCGCCAGCAGCCAAGCCGCCGGGAGCGTCACACAGTTCTTC. Protein sequence: CASSQAAGSVTQFF. The rearrangement joins TRBV4-3 to TRBJ2-1; the D gene is possibly TRBD2 (6 bases). From germline, CDR1 is LGHNA and CDR2 YSLEER. The V and J ends lost 1 base and 13 bases respectively, with 17 bases between them. The CDR3 has 14 amino acids.

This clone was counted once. The CDR3 DNA follows: TGTGCCAGCAATGTACAGGGCGCTAACTATGGCTACACCTTC. Its protein is CASNVQGANYGYTF. This chain joins TRBV11-2 and TRBJ1-2; weak D call: TRBD1 (6 bases). V lost 7 bases and J lost 0, with 12 bases in between. CDR1 SGHAT and CDR2 FQNNGV come from the germline V gene. CDR3 length equals 14 residues. Together with reference TRBV11-2 and TRBJ1-2, the CDR3 gives the full variable domain: EAGVAQSPRYKIIEKRQSVAFWCNPISGHATLYWYQQILGQGPKLLIQFQNNGVVDDSQLPKDRFSAERLKGVDSTLKIQPAKLEDSAVYLCASNVQGANYGYTFGSGTRLTVV.

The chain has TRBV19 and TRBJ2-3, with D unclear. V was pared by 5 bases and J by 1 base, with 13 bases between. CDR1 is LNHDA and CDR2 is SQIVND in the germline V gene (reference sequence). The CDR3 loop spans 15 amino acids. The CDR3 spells CASSAPYLGTDTQYF. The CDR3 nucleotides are TGTGCCAGTAGTGCCCCATACCTCGGCACAGATACGCAGTATTTT.

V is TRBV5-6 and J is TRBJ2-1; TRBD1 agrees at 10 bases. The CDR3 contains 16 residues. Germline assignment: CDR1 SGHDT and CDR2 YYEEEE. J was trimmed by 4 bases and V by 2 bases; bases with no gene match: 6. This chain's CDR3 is CASSLVGTGAYNEQFF. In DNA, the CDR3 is TGTGCCAGCAGCTTAGTAGGGACAGGGGCTTACAATGAGCAGTTCTTC.

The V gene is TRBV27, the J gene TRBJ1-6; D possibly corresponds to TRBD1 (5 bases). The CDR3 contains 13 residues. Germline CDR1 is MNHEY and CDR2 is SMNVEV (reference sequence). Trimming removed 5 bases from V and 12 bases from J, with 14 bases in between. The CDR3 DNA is TGTGCCAGCAGTCCCGTATCGGGGGGACCCCTCCACTTT. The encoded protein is CASSPVSGGPLHF.

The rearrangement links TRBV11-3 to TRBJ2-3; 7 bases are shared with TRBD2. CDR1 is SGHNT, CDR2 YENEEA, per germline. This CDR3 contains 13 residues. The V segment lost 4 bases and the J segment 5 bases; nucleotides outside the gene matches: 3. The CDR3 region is CASSYWGGDTQYF. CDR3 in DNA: TGTGCCAGCAGCTATTGGGGGGGAGATACGCAGTATTTT.

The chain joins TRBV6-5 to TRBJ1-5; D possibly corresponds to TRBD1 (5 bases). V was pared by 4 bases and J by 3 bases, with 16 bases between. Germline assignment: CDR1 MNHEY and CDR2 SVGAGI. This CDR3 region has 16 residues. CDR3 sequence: CASSSAGGSHNQPQHF. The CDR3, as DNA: TGTGCCAGCAGTTCCGCGGGGGGGTCCCACAATCAGCCCCAGCATTTT.

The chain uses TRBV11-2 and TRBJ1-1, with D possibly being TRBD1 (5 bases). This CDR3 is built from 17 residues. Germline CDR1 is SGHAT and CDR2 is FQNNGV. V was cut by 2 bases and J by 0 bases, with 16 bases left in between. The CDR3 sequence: CASSLRSQGFMNTEAFF. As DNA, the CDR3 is TGTGCCAGCAGCTTACGGTCCCAGGGTTTCATGAACACTGAAGCTTTCTTT.

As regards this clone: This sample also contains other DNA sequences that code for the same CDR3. The CDR3 sequence: CASSGANYGYTF. In nucleotides, the CDR3 is TGTGCCAGCAGCGGAGCTAACTATGGCTACACCTTC. V and J are TRBV2 and TRBJ1-2; D uncertain. In germline, CDR1 is SNHLY, CDR2 FYNNEI. V shed 6 bases and J shed 0 bases, with 5 bases lying between them. The CDR3 is made up of 12 amino acids.

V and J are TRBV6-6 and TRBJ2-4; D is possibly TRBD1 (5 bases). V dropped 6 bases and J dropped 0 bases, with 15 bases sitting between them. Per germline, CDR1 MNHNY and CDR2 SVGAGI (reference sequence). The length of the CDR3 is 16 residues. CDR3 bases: TGTGCCAGCAGCTCAGGACAATCGTCAGCCAAAAACATTCAGTACTTC. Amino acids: CASSSGQSSAKNIQYF.

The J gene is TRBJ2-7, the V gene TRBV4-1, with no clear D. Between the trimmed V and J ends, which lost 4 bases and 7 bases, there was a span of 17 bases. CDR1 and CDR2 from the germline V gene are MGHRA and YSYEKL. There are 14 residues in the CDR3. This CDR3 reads CASSLSDRLGEQYF. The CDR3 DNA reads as TGCGCCAGCAGCCTTTCGGACCGACTGGGTGAGCAGTACTTC.

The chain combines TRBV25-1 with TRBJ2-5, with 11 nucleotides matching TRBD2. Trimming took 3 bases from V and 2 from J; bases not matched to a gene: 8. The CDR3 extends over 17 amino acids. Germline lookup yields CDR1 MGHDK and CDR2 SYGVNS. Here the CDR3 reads CASSEWLAGGHQETQYF. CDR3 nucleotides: TGTGCCAGCAGTGAGTGGCTAGCGGGGGGACATCAAGAGACCCAGTACTTC.

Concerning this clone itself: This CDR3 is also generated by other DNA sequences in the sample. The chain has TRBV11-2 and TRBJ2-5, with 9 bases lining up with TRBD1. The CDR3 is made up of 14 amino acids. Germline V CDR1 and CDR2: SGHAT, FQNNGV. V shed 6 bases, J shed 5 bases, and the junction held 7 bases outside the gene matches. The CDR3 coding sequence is TGTGCCAGCAGTTCCGGACAGGGGAGGGAGACCCAGTACTTC. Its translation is CASSSGQGRETQYF.

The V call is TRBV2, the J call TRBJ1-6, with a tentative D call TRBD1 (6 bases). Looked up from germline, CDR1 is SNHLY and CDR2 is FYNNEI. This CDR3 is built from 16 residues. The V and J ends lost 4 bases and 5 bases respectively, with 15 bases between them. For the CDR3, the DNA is TGTGCCAGCAGTGGAGCAGGGGTGAAAAATAATTCACCCCTCCACTTT. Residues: CASSGAGVKNNSPLHF.

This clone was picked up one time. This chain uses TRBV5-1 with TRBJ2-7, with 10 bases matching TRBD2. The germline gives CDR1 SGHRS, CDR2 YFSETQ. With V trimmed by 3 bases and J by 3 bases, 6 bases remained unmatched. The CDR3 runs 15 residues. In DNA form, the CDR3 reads TGCGCCAGCAGCTGGACTAGCGGACCATACTACGAGCAGTACTTC. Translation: CASSWTSGPYYEQYF.

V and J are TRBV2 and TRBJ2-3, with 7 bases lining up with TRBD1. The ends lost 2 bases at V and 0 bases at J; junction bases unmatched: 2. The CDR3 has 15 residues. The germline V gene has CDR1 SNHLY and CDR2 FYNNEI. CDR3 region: CASSEWDRSTDTQYF. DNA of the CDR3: TGTGCCAGCAGTGAATGGGACAGAAGCACAGATACGCAGTATTTT. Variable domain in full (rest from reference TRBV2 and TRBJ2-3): EPEVTQTPSHQVTQMGQEVILRCVPISNHLYFYWYRQILGQKVEFLVSFYNNEISEKSEIFDDQFSVERPDGSNFTLKIRSTKLEDSAMYFCASSEWDRSTDTQYFGPGTRLTVL.

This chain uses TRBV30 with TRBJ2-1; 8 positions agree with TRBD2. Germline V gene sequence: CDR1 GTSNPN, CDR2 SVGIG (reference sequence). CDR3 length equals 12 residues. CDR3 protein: CAHSGDFNEQFF. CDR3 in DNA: TGTGCACATAGCGGGGATTTCAATGAGCAGTTCTTC.